This entry is about one TCR beta chain. What it binds is not known. Both TRBC1 and TRBC2 were covered by a beta constant-region primer of two equimolar oligonucleotides. Nested alpha and beta constant-region primers with the SP2 primer drove four PCR rounds on ligated cDNA. TCRdb analysed the UMI-ligation and nested PCR reads with MiXCR anew, one entry per CDR3 protein. The data show about 100,000 distinct CDR3 sequences, about 14% seen once. Germline CDR1 and CDR2: DFQATT and SNEGSKA (reference sequence). There are 14 residues in the CDR3. V was pared by 0 bases and J by 6 bases, with 12 bases between. The data stem from a study of naive and memory T cell subsets. Regarding the study as a whole: Especially in CD8 cells, naive repertoires contained a few larger clonotypes, possibly CD45RA-re-expressing memory cells. Findings for naive and memory subsets could not be checked against ground truth.

The receptor was isolated from a human donor in good health. Source material: naive CD8+ T cells from blood. The chain combines TRBV20-1 with TRBJ2-4, with D possibly being TRBD2 (5 bases). For the CDR3, the DNA is TGCAGTGCTAGAGAAGTGGGAGACCCAAACATTCAGTACTTC. Protein sequence: CSAREVGDPNIQYF.